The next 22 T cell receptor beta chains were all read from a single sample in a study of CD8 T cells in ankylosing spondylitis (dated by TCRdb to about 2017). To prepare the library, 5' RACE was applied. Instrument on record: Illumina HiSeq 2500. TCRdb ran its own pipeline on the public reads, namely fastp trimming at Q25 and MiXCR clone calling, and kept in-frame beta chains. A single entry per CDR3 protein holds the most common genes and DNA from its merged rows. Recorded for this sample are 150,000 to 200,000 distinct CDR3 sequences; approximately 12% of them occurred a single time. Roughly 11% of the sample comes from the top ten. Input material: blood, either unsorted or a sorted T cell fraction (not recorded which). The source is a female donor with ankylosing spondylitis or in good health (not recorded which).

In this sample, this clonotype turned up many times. Written as DNA, the CDR3 is TGCAGTGCGAAGAACCTTCGGACCGTGACCAACTATGGCTACACCTTC. Translating it yields CSAKNLRTVTNYGYTF. V is TRBV20-1 and J is TRBJ1-2; no definite D call. Germline CDR1 and CDR2: DFQATT and SNEGSKA (reference sequence). The CDR3 runs to 16 residues. Trimming shortened V by 6 bases and J by 2 bases, and 22 bases separated the two germline ends.

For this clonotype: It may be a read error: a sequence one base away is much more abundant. The DNA of the CDR3 is TGTGCCAGCAGCTGGCTTTCGGAGTCTCAGGGGAATGAGCAGTTCTTC. Translating it yields CASSWLSESQGNEQFF. The V gene is TRBV5-6, the J gene TRBJ2-1; possibly TRBD1 for D (6 bases). Per germline, CDR1 SGHDT and CDR2 YYEEEE. This CDR3 spans 16 amino acids. The V end was cut by 3 bases, the J end by 7 bases, with 20 bases between.

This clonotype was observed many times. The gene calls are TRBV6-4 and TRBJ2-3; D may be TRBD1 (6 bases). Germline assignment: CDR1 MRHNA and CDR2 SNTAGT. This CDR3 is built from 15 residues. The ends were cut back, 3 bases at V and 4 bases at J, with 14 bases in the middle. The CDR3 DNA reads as TGTGCCAGCAGTGAGCAGGGACACGGGTCAGATACGCAGTATTTT. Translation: CASSEQGHGSDTQYF.

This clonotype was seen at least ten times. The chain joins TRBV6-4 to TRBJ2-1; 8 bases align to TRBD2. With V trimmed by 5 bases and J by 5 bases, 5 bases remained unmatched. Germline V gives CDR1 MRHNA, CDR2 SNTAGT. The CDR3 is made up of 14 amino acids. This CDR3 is CASSLAGGNNEQFF. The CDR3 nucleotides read TGTGCCAGCAGTCTAGCGGGCGGAAACAATGAGCAGTTCTTC.

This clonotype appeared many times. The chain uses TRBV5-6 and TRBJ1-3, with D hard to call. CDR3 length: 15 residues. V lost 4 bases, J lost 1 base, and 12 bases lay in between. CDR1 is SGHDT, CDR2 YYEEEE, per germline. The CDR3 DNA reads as TGTGCCAGCAGCCAGATTGGGGTTTCTGGAAACACCATATATTTT. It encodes CASSQIGVSGNTIYF.

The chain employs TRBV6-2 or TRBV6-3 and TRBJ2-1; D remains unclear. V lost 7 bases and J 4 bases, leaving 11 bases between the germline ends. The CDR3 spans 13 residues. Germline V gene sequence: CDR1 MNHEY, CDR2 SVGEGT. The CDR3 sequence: CASTYGGYNEQFF. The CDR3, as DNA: TGTGCCAGCACGTACGGCGGTTACAATGAGCAGTTCTTC.

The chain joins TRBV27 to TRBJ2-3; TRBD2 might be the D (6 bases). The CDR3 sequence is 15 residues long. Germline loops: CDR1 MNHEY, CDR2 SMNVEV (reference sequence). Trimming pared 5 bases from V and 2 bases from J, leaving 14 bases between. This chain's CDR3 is CASSPRASATDTQYF. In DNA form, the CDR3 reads TGTGCCAGCAGTCCTCGAGCTAGCGCCACAGATACGCAGTATTTT.

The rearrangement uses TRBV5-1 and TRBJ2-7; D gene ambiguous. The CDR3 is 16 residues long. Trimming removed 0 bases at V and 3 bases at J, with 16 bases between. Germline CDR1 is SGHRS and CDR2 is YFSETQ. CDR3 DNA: TGCGCCAGCAGCTTGGCACCGTCGACTGGCTACTACGAGCAGTACTTC. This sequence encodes CASSLAPSTGYYEQYF.

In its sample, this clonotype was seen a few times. The CDR3 loop reads CASSDGGNEKLFF. CDR3 nucleotide sequence: TGTGCCAGCAGTGACGGTGGTAATGAAAAACTGTTTTTT. The chain joins TRBV5-6 to TRBJ1-4; the D is unclear. Trimming shortened V by 5 bases and J by 4 bases, and 9 bases separated the two germline ends. The CDR3 consists of 13 residues. Germline V gene lookup returns CDR1 SGHDT and CDR2 YYEEEE.

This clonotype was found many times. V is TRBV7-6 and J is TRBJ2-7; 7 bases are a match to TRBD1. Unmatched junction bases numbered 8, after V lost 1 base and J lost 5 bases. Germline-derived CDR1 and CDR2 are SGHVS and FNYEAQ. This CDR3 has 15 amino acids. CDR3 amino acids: CASSLDIGGQDEQYF. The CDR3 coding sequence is TGTGCCAGCAGCTTAGATATAGGGGGCCAAGACGAGCAGTACTTC.

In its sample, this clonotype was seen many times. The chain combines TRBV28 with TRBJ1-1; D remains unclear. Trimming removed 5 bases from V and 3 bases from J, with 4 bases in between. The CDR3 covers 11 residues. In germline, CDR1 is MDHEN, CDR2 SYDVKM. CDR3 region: CASSRYTEAFF. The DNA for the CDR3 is TGTGCCAGCAGTCGGTACACTGAAGCTTTCTTT.

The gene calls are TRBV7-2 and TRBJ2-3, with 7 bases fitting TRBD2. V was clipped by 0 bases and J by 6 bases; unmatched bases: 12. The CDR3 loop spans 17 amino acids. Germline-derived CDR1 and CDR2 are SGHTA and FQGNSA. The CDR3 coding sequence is TGTGCCAGCAGCTTAGCGCGGCTAGCGGCCTCAGGGGATACGCAGTATTTT. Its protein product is CASSLARLAASGDTQYF.

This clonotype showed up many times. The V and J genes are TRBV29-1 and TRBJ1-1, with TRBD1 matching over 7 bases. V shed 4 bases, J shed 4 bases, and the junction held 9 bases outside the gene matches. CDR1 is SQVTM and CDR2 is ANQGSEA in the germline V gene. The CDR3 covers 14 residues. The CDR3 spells CSVALQGKGTEAFF. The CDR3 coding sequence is TGCAGCGTTGCCTTACAGGGGAAAGGCACTGAAGCTTTCTTT.

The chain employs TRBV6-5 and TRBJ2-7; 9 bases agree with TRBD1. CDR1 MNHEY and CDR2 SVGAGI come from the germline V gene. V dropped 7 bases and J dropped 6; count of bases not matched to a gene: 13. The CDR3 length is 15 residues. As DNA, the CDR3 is TGTGCCAGCAAGATTACCGGGACAGGGACCGTCGAGCAGTACTTC. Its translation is CASKITGTGTVEQYF.

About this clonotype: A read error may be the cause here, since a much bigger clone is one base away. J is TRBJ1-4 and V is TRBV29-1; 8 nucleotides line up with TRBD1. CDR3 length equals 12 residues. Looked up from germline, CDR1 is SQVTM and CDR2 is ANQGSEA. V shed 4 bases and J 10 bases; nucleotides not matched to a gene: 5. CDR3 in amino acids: CSVGGTGGKLFF. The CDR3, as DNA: TGCAGCGTTGGGGGGACAGGTGGAAAACTGTTTTTT. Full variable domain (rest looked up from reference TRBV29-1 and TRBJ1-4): SAVISQKPSRDICQRGTSLTIQCQVDSQVTMMFWYRQQPGQSLTLIATANQGSEATYESGFVIDKFPISRPNLTFSTLTVSNMSPEDSSIYLCSVGGTGGKLFFGSGTQLSVL.

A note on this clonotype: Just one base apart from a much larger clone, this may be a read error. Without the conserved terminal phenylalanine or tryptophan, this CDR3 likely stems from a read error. DNA of the CDR3: TGTGCCAGCATGGGGCCCTCCTACAATGAGCAGTTCTTA. It is translated as CASMGPSYNEQFL. The genes are TRBV7-9 and TRBJ2-1, with a tentative D call TRBD1 (5 bases). Per the germline V gene, CDR1 is SEHNR and CDR2 is FQNEAQ (reference sequence). The CDR3 loop spans 13 amino acids. The V end lost 7 bases, the J end lost 0 bases, and 7 bases lay between the germline ends.

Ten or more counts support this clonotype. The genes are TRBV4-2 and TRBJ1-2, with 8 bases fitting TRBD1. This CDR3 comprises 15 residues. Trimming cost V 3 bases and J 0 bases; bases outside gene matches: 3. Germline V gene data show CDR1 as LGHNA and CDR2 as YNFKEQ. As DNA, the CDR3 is TGTGCCAGCAGCCATCTACAGGGGGCTAACTATGGCTACACCTTC. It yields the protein CASSHLQGANYGYTF.

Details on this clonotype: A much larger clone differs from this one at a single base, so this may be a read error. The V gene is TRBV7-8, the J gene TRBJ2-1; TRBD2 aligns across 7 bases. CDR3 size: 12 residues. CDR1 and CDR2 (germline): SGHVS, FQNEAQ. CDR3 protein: CASSGGGKELFF. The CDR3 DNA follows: TGTGCCAGCAGCGGGGGAGGGAAGGAGCTGTTCTTC. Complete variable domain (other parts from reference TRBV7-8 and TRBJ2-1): GAGVSQSPRYKVAKRGQDVALRCDPISGHVSLFWYQQALGQGPEFLTYFQNEAQLDKSGLPSDRFFAERPEGSVSTLKIQRTQQEDSAVYLCASSGGGKELFFGPGTRLTVL.

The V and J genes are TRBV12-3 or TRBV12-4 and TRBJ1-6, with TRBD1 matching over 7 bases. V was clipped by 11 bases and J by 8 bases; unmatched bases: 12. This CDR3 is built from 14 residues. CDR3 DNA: TGTGCCGGCTACATGGACAGGAGGGATTCACCCCTCCACTTT. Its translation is CAGYMDRRDSPLHF.

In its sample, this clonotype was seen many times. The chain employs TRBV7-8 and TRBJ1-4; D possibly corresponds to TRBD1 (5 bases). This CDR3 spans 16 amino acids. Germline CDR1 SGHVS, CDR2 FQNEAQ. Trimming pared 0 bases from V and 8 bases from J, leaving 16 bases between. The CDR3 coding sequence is TGTGCCAGCAGCTTAGCCCGGGACCCCTTCCGAGAAAAACTGTTTTTT. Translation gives CASSLARDPFREKLFF.

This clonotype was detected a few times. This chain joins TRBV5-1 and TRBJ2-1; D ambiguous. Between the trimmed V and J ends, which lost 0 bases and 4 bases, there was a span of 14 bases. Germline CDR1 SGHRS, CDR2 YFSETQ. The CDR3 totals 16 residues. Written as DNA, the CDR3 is TGCGCCAGCAGCTTGGCGTTCGCGAACGAGTACAATGAGCAGTTCTTC. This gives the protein CASSLAFANEYNEQFF.

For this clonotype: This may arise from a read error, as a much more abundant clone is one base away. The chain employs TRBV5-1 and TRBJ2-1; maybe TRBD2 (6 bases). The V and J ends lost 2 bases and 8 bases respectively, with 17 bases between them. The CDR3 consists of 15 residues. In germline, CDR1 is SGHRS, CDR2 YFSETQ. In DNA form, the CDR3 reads TGCGCCAGCAGCTTTTCCCGGCAAGAGCGGGATGAGCAGTTCTTC. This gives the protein CASSFSRQERDEQFF.